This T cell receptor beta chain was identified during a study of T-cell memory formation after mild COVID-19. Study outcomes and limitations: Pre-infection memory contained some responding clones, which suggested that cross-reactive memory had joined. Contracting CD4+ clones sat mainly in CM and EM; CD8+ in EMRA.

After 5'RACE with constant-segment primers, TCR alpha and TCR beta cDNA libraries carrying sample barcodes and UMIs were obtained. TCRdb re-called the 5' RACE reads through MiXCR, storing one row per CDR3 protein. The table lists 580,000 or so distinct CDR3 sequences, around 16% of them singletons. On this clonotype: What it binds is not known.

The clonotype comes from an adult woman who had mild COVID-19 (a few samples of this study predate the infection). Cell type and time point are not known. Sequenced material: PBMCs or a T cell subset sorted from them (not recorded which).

The CDR3 DNA reads as TGTGCCAGCAGCTGGCCTGGACAGGCTGGCGTCGGCTACACCTTC. Its translation is CASSWPGQAGVGYTF. This chain uses TRBV5-5 with TRBJ1-2, with 7 bases identical to TRBD1. Germline V CDR1 and CDR2: SGHKS, YYEKEE (reference sequence). The CDR3 covers 15 residues. The J segment lost 8 bases and the V segment lost 3 bases, leaving 13 bases of the junction unmatched.